This is a list of T cell receptor beta chains from one sample in a study of CD4 T cells in relation to SARS-CoV-2 and coronaviruses. Only in-frame clones appear in the TCRdb table, and some are missing; sequencing was by immunoSEQ multiplex PCR. This table has approximately 60,000 clones, about 90% appearing once. Sequencing used naive CD4+ T cells from PBMCs. The receptors derive from an adult with COVID-19. Each CDR3 is given with its conserved first and last residue. D genes are given only for firm matches. A clone size is listed for some rows: how often the clone was seen (once, few, many), or a class if it is expanded.

D,size,V,length,J,DNA,CDR3
TRBD2,-,TRBV5-1,18,TRBJ2-3,TGCGCCAGCAGCTTGGGACTAGCGGGAGGCTTTAGCACAGATACGCAGTATTTT,CASSLGLAGGFSTDTQYF
TRBD1,-,TRBV19,13,TRBJ1-6,TGTGCCAGTAAGGACAGGGGAGATTCACCCCTCCACTTT,CASKDRGDSPLHF
-,-,TRBV28,13,TRBJ2-7,TGTGCCAGCAAGTCACCGGGGATCTACGAGCAGTACTTC,CASKSPGIYEQYF
-,few,TRBV7-8,15,TRBJ1-1,TGTGCCAGCAGCCCCCTAGCCGGGACTTTCACTGAAGCTTTCTTT,CASSPLAGTFTEAFF
-,-,TRBV25-1,17,TRBJ2-3,TGTGCCAGCAGTGCATGGGCAGGGATAGAGCGCACAGATACGCAGTATTTT,CASSAWAGIERTDTQYF
-,-,TRBV2,13,TRBJ1-1,TGTGCCAGCAGTGGGACAGCGAACACTGAAGCTTTCTTT,CASSGTANTEAFF
-,-,TRBV21-1,15,TRBJ2-7,TGTGCCAGCAGCGCCGGGACTAGCGAGAACTACGAGCAGTACTTC,CASSAGTSENYEQYF
TRBD1,-,TRBV9,14,TRBJ2-2,TGTGCCAGCAGCGGGGACAGGGTAGCCGGGGAGCTGTTTTTT,CASSGDRVAGELFF
-,-,TRBV3-1/TRBV3-2,16,TRBJ2-3,TGTGCCAGCAGCCAAGATCAAGGGGAAATAACAGATACGCAGTATTTT,CASSQDQGEITDTQYF
-,-,TRBV24-1,14,TRBJ2-3,TGTGCCACCAGTGATGGGGACGCGGGAGATACGCAGTATTTT,CATSDGDAGDTQYF
TRBD1,-,TRBV19,13,TRBJ1-2,TGTGCCAGTAGGGGGACAGTTTTTTTTGGCTACACCTTC,CASRGTVFFGYTF
-,-,TRBV7-2,12,TRBJ1-2,TGTGCCAGCACCCAAGGGTGGGAGATTTACACCTTC,CASTQGWEIYTF
-,-,TRBV16,15,TRBJ1-4,TGTGCCAGCAGCGTCCGAGGGGGGGAGAATGAAAAACTGTTTTTT,CASSVRGGENEKLFF
TRBD2,-,TRBV7-2,16,TRBJ2-1,TGTGCCAGCAGCTTACTGCCTAGCGGGAGTTTGCATGAGCAGTTCTTC,CASSLLPSGSLHEQFF
TRBD2,-,TRBV4-2,14,TRBJ2-2,TGTGCCAGCCAAGCGGGGGGGAACACCGGGGAGCTGTTTTTT,CASQAGGNTGELFF
-,-,TRBV19,11,TRBJ2-7,TGTGCCAGTACATGGGGGGACGAGCAGTACTTC,CASTWGDEQYF
-,-,TRBV21-1,12,TRBJ2-1,TGTGCCAGCAGGAATAGCCCCAATGAGCAGTTCTTC,CASRNSPNEQFF
-,-,TRBV7-9,13,TRBJ2-2,TGTGCCAGCAGCTTAGGGGGTTACGGGGAGCTGTTTTTT,CASSLGGYGELFF
-,-,TRBV3-1/TRBV3-2,15,TRBJ2-1,TGTGCCAGCAGCCAAGGTGGGCGGGCCGGGAATGAGCAGTTCTTC,CASSQGGRAGNEQFF
TRBD2,once,TRBV6-2/TRBV6-3,18,TRBJ2-5,TGTGCCAGCAGTTACTACCTTCCGACTAGCGGGAGCCTCGAGACCCAGTACTTC,CASSYYLPTSGSLETQYF
-,-,TRBV5-1,13,TRBJ1-5,TGCGCCAGCAGGAGGGGGGCTAATCAGCCCCAGCATTTT,CASRRGANQPQHF
TRBD1,-,TRBV6-5,15,TRBJ1-2,TGTGCCAGCAGACCCTCGGGACAGGGTGGCTATGGCTACACCTTC,CASRPSGQGGYGYTF
-,once,TRBV5-1,15,TRBJ1-2,TGCGCCAGCAGCCAGGACTCCCCGAGCCGCTATGGCTACACCTTC,CASSQDSPSRYGYTF
TRBD2,-,TRBV4-2,18,TRBJ2-3,TGTGCCAGCAGCCGACCGGGACTAGCGGGAGGACCCACAGATACGCAGTATTTT,CASSRPGLAGGPTDTQYF
-,-,TRBV6-5,14,TRBJ2-3,TGTGCCAGCAGTAGACAGGCCGACACAGATACGCAGTATTTT,CASSRQADTDTQYF
-,-,TRBV5-6,13,TRBJ2-3,TGTGCCAGCAGCTGGGACTTCACAGATACGCAGTATTTT,CASSWDFTDTQYF
-,-,TRBV10-3,13,TRBJ2-5,TGTGCCATCCGGAGCGGTACCCAAGAGACCCAGTACTTC,CAIRSGTQETQYF
TRBD2,-,TRBV5-4,20,TRBJ2-1,TGTGCCAGCAGCTTGCCCTCGGGACTAGCGGGAGGGCCCAGTTCTAGCGAGCAGTTCTTC,CASSLPSGLAGGPSSSEQFF
-,-,TRBV5-1,15,TRBJ1-1,TGCGCCAGCAGCCCGTTTGTTACAGGCAACACTGAAGCTTTCTTT,CASSPFVTGNTEAFF
-,-,TRBV6-5,13,TRBJ2-2,TGTGCCACCTCACCCTCCGACACCGGGGAGCTGTTTTTT,CATSPSDTGELFF
-,-,TRBV28,15,TRBJ2-3,TGTGCCAGCAGTTTGTCCAGGGGATACACAGATACGCAGTATTTT,CASSLSRGYTDTQYF
-,-,TRBV19,12,TRBJ1-1,TGTGCCAGTAGTCCCCGCGGGGCTGAAGCTTTCTTT,CASSPRGAEAFF
-,-,TRBV18,14,TRBJ2-7,TGTGCCAGCTCACCATTACAGGGCCCCTACGAGCAGTACTTC,CASSPLQGPYEQYF
-,-,TRBV19,13,TRBJ1-5,TGTGCCACTCGACAGAATAGCAATCAGCCCCAGCATTTT,CATRQNSNQPQHF
-,-,TRBV7-3,15,TRBJ2-7,TGTGCCAGCAGCTTAAATGGGGGCCCTTCCTACGAGCAGTACTTC,CASSLNGGPSYEQYF
-,few,TRBV30,14,TRBJ2-2,TGTGCCTGGAGTGGGGGGGCAGCCACCGGGGAGCTGTTTTTT,CAWSGGAATGELFF
TRBD1,-,TRBV5-6,14,TRBJ2-1,TGTGCCAGCAGCTTGGTTGGGACAGGCGAGAAGGGGTTCTTC,CASSLVGTGEKGFF
-,-,TRBV29-1,13,TRBJ2-1,TGCAGCGTTGAAGTTCCGGGCGGGCCGAGGGTGTTCTTC,CSVEVPGGPRVFF
TRBD2,-,TRBV2,13,TRBJ2-7,TGTGCCAGCAATCGAGCGGGATTGTACGAGCAGTACTTC,CASNRAGLYEQYF
-,-,TRBV27,19,TRBJ2-1,TGTGCCAGCAGTTTATCGCCGGGGCTGGACCGAAGGACCTACAATGAGCAGTTCTTC,CASSLSPGLDRRTYNEQFF
TRBD1,-,TRBV28,16,TRBJ2-3,TGTGCCAGCAGTACCCGGGACAGGGGGGGCACAGATACGCAGTATTTT,CASSTRDRGGTDTQYF
-,-,TRBV3-1/TRBV3-2,14,TRBJ2-2,TGTGCCAGCAGCCGAGGAGGGGGGACCGGGGAGCTGTTTTTT,CASSRGGGTGELFF
-,-,TRBV19,13,TRBJ2-7,TGTGCCAGTAGTCCCCGCGGGGCCTACGAGCAGTACTTC,CASSPRGAYEQYF
TRBD1,few,TRBV24-1,14,TRBJ1-3,TGTGCCACCAGTGACCCGACAGGGGGAAACACCATATATTTT,CATSDPTGGNTIYF
TRBD2,-,TRBV2,18,TRBJ2-1,TGTGCCAGCGATGGGACTAGCGGGCGTGTCCGCTCCTACAATGAGCAGTTCTTC,CASDGTSGRVRSYNEQFF
TRBD2,-,TRBV4-1,16,TRBJ2-1,TGCGCCAGCAGCCTCCCGGGACTAGCGGCTGCTAATGAGCAGTTCTTC,CASSLPGLAAANEQFF
TRBD1,-,TRBV5-6,15,TRBJ2-5,TGTGCCAGCAGCTTGACCCTGACAGGGCTGGAGACCCAGTACTTC,CASSLTLTGLETQYF
TRBD1,-,TRBV27,14,TRBJ1-2,TGTGCCAGCAGTCCAAGACAGGGGGCATCAGGCTACACCTTC,CASSPRQGASGYTF
-,-,TRBV15,14,TRBJ1-5,TGTGCCACCAGCAGTTGGGGCCCCAATCAGCCCCAGCATTTT,CATSSWGPNQPQHF
-,-,TRBV5-1,13,TRBJ1-1,TGCGCCAGCAGCTTGGGACAGCCCACTGAAGCTTTCTTT,CASSLGQPTEAFF
-,once,TRBV10-3,14,TRBJ2-7,TGTGCCATCAGTGAGTCGACAGGTTCCTACGAGCAGTACTTC,CAISESTGSYEQYF
-,-,TRBV20-1,11,TRBJ2-1,TGCAGTGCTAGAGAATACAATGAGCAGTTCTTC,CSAREYNEQFF
-,-,TRBV7-6,17,TRBJ2-3,TGTGCCAGCAGTCTAGCTTCGGCACGGAGTAGCACAGATACGCAGTATTTT,CASSLASARSSTDTQYF